The clone carrying this T cell receptor beta chain was detected ten times or more. What it recognizes is unknown. This sample is drawn from a study of T cell repertoires in cytomegalovirus infection. Findings of the study overall: Cumulative frequency of public TCR beta families picked out carriers of CMV plus the relevant HLA. Dominating the ex vivo response were HLA-C-restricted CMV-specific TCR beta clonotypes.

Germline V gene data show CDR1 as SGHTA and CDR2 as FQGNSA. The CDR3 runs to 15 residues. V dropped 2 bases and J dropped 0 bases, with 9 bases sitting between them. Each CDR3 protein gets one entry after TCRdb re-called the reads with MiXCR. The sample lists 76,000 or so distinct CDR3 sequences, about 4% occurring once. The sequencing input was PBMCs. The genes are TRBV7-2 and TRBJ2-3, with a weak D call TRBD1 (5 bases). The TCR was taken from a human donor in good health (CMV status not recorded). Some clones in this sample may be carry-over from other donors' samples. CDR3 amino acids: CASSLSGISTDTQYF. The DNA of the CDR3 is TGTGCCAGCAGCTTATCAGGGATTAGCACAGATACGCAGTATTTT.